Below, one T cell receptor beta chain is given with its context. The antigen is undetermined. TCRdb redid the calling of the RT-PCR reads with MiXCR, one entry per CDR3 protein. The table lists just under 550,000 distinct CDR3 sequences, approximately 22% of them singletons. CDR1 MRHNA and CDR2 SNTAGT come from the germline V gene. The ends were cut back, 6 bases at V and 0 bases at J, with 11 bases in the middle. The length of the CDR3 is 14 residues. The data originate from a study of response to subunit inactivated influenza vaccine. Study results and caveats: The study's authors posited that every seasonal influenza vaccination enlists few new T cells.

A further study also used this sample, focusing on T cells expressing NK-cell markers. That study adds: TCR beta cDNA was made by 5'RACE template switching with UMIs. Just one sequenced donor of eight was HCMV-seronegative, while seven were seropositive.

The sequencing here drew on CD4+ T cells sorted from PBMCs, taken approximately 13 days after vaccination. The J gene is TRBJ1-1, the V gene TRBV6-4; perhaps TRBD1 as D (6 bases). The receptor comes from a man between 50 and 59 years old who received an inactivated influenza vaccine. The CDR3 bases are TGTGCCAGCAGAAGCACAGGGCTGAACACTGAAGCTTTCTTT. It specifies CASRSTGLNTEAFF.